A single sample gave rise to the 30 T cell receptor beta chains below, sequenced in a study of blood T cell repertoires in COVID-19. The data were produced by immunoSEQ multiplex PCR, yet TCRdb's version contains in-frame clones alone and is incomplete. The data contain about 130,000 clones, roughly 87% of them singletons. The sequencing sample was made of peripheral blood. All receptors come from an elderly woman with acute or convalescent COVID-19.

The rearrangement links TRBV7-3 to TRBJ2-5; 10 nucleotides match TRBD1. The V gene end was trimmed by 4 bases and the J gene end by 5 bases; junction bases not matched to a gene: 7. Germline-derived CDR1 and CDR2 are SGHTA and FQGTGA. The CDR3 runs to 15 residues. CDR3 amino acids: CASSSGQGVYETQYF. DNA of the CDR3: TGTGCCAGCAGCTCCGGACAGGGGGTGTACGAGACCCAGTACTTC.

The J gene is TRBJ2-1, the V gene TRBV5-4; the match to TRBD1 covers 7 bases. J was trimmed by 10 bases and V by 4 bases; bases with no gene match: 8. The CDR3 consists of 13 residues. The germline V gene encodes CDR1 SGHNT and CDR2 YYREEE (reference sequence). Here the CDR3 reads CASSPDRPNEQFF. The CDR3 DNA follows: TGTGCCAGCAGCCCGGACAGGCCCAACGAGCAGTTCTTC.

The chain recombines TRBV11-2 with TRBJ2-7; TRBD1 is a possible D gene (5 bases). The CDR3 covers 11 residues. Trimming removed 9 bases at V and 1 base at J, with 7 bases between. The germline gives CDR1 SGHAT, CDR2 FQNNGV. The CDR3 nucleotides read TGTGCCAGTACAGGTTCCTACGAGCAGTACTTC. Translating it yields CASTGSYEQYF.

The V and J genes are TRBV18 and TRBJ2-5, with 9 bases identical to TRBD1. CDR3 size: 15 residues. The V segment lost 1 base and the J segment 5 bases; nucleotides outside the gene matches: 5. Germline V gene lookup returns CDR1 KGHSH and CDR2 LQKENI. The CDR3 sequence is CASSPRQGEGETQYF. In DNA form, the CDR3 reads TGTGCCAGCTCACCACGACAGGGGGAAGGGGAGACCCAGTACTTC.

CDR3 sequence: CASSQVARGNTGELFF. Written as DNA, the CDR3 is TGTGCCAGCAGCCAAGTTGCGCGGGGGAACACCGGGGAGCTGTTTTTT. The chain joins TRBV4-2 to TRBJ2-2, with TRBD2 as a possible D gene (6 bases). From germline, CDR1 is LGHNA and CDR2 YNFKEQ. This CDR3 is built from 16 residues. Trimming cost V 1 base and J 1 base, with 10 bases left between them.

CDR3 sequence: CASTPSVDRGTYGYTF. The CDR3 region has the DNA TGTGCCAGCACCCCCTCTGTCGACCGGGGGACCTATGGCTACACCTTC. The chain carries TRBV7-2 and TRBJ1-2; D is possibly TRBD1 (5 bases). CDR3 size: 16 residues. V dropped 7 bases and J dropped 4 bases, with 22 bases sitting between them. CDR1 is SGHTA, CDR2 FQGNSA, per germline.

The rearrangement links TRBV2 to TRBJ1-5; D might be TRBD1 (5 bases). The CDR3 is made up of 14 amino acids. Trimming removed 3 bases from V and 7 bases from J, with 13 bases in between. The germline V gene has CDR1 SNHLY and CDR2 FYNNEI. CDR3 nucleotide sequence: TGTGCCAGCAGTGACGTAACCCGGGGGCAGCCCCAGCATTTT. It codes for CASSDVTRGQPQHF.

V is TRBV12-3 or TRBV12-4 and J is TRBJ2-2; D is ambiguous. V was clipped by 5 bases and J by 3 bases, with 7 bases between them. The CDR3 totals 13 residues. CDR3 loop: CASSIIDTGELFF. CDR3 DNA sequence: TGTGCCAGCAGTATAATCGACACCGGGGAGCTGTTTTTT.

There are many counts of this clone. The sample contains more than one DNA sequence encoding this CDR3. V gene TRBV7-2 combines with J gene TRBJ2-3; possible D gene TRBD2, 7 bases. The CDR3 extends over 15 amino acids. Germline CDR1 and CDR2: SGHTA and FQGNSA. The ends were cut back, 0 bases at V and 4 bases at J, with 11 bases in the middle. CDR3 sequence (DNA): TGTGCCAGCAGCTTAGCGGGGGGGCCCTCAGATACGCAGTATTTT. Its translation: CASSLAGGPSDTQYF. The complete variable domain, with remaining parts taken from reference TRBV7-2 and TRBJ2-3, reads GAGVSQSPSNKVTEKGKDVELRCDPISGHTALYWYRQSLGQGLEFLIYFQGNSAPDKSGLPSDRFSAERTGGSVSTLTIQRTQQEDSAVYLCASSLAGGPSDTQYFGPGTRLTVL.

The chain uses TRBV19 and TRBJ1-6, with D tentatively TRBD1 (6 bases). Trimming left V 4 bases short and J 10 bases short, with 14 bases between. Germline lookup yields CDR1 LNHDA and CDR2 SQIVND (reference sequence). There are 14 residues in the CDR3. This chain's CDR3 is CASSKITGRSPLHF. The CDR3 DNA reads as TGTGCCAGTAGTAAAATAACAGGGCGGTCACCCCTCCACTTT.

This clone was recorded once. The chain is built from TRBV12-2 and TRBJ1-1; TRBD1 was called by the table and not checked on the DNA. TRBV12-2 is annotated as a pseudogene. The CDR3 runs 17 residues. The CDR3 here is CASRSRRRDRFNTEAFF. In DNA, the CDR3 is TGTGCAAGTCGCTCGCGAAGACGTGACAGGTTCAACACTGAAGCTTTCTTT.

This chain connects TRBV5-1 to TRBJ2-7; D remains ambiguous. The CDR3 has 13 residues. V lost 7 bases, J lost 5 bases, and 16 bases lay in between. Germline V gives CDR1 SGHRS, CDR2 YFSETQ. The DNA of the CDR3 is TGCGCCAGCGCCCCCGGTGATGTGGACGAGCAGTACTTC. Its translation: CASAPGDVDEQYF.

The CDR3 spells CASSRDREPYNSPLHF. CDR3 nucleotides: TGCGCCAGCAGCCGAGACAGGGAACCCTATAATTCACCCCTCCACTTT. The chain joins TRBV4-1 to TRBJ1-6; 7 bases fit TRBD1. V lost 4 bases to trimming and J lost 2 bases; unmatched junction nucleotides: 5. The CDR3 is made up of 16 amino acids. CDR1 is MGHRA and CDR2 is YSYEKL in the germline V gene.

This chain connects TRBV6-5 to TRBJ2-5; TRBD2 matches 10 bases. The CDR3 length is 16 residues. CDR1 and CDR2 (germline): MNHEY, SVGAGI. Losses at the gene ends were 0 bases for V and 2 bases for J; bases not matched to a gene: 3. CDR3 sequence (DNA): TGTGCCAGCAGTTACTCGGGAGCGGGGGGGCAAGAGACCCAGTACTTC. Encoded protein: CASSYSGAGGQETQYF.

J is TRBJ1-5 and V is TRBV19; TRBD1 matches at 7 bases. Unmatched junction bases numbered 10, after V lost 7 bases and J lost 7 bases. The CDR3 is 14 amino acids. Germline CDR1 reads LNHDA; CDR2 reads SQIVND (reference sequence). CDR3 bases: TGTGCCAGTACGAGAACAGGGGTGAGGCAGCCCCAGCATTTT. Translation: CASTRTGVRQPQHF.

V gene TRBV28 combines with J gene TRBJ2-7; D possibly corresponds to TRBD1 (5 bases). Germline CDR1 and CDR2: MDHEN and SYDVKM. V was shortened by 5 bases and J by 9 bases, with 23 bases between the two germline ends. This CDR3 is 15 amino acids long. The CDR3 DNA reads TGTGCCAGCAGTAAATCAGGGAAAACGAGCCTCTGGCAGTACGTC. Encoded protein: CASSKSGKTSLWQYV.

The J gene is TRBJ2-3, the V gene TRBV7-3; tentative D call: TRBD2 (6 bases). The CDR3 sequence is 17 residues long. Trimming pared 0 bases from V and 2 bases from J, leaving 15 bases between. The germline V gene has CDR1 SGHTA and CDR2 FQGTGA. The CDR3, as DNA: TGTGCCAGCAGCTTAACGTATTCTGCGGGAACCACAGATACGCAGTATTTT. This gives the protein CASSLTYSAGTTDTQYF. The full variable domain, with the rest looked up from reference TRBV7-3 and TRBJ2-3, is GAGVSQTPSNKVTEKGKYVELRCDPISGHTALYWYRQSLGQGPEFLIYFQGTGAADDSGLPNDRFFAVRPEGSVSTLKIQRTERGDSAVYLCASSLTYSAGTTDTQYFGPGTRLTVL.

This sequence joins TRBV5-8 and TRBJ2-4, with 13 positions matching TRBD2. Unmatched junction bases numbered 10, after V lost 1 base and J lost 12 bases. CDR3 size: 16 residues. In germline, CDR1 is SGHTS, CDR2 YDEGEE. The CDR3 DNA sequence: TGTGCCAGCAGCTTGCGACTAGCGGGGGGCGTTAGTAGTCAGTACTTC. It codes for CASSLRLAGGVSSQYF. Using reference TRBV5-8 and TRBJ2-4 for the parts outside the CDR3, the full variable domain is EAGVTQSPTHLIKTRGQQATLRCSPISGHTSVYWYQQALGLGLQFLLWYDEGEERNRGNFPPRFSGRQFPNYSSELNVNALELEDSALYLCASSLRLAGGVSSQYFGAGTRLSVL.

This chain's CDR3 is CASSPLYAENTGELFF. The CDR3 bases are TGTGCCAGCTCACCATTATACGCAGAGAACACCGGGGAGCTGTTTTTT. The chain couples TRBV18 to TRBJ2-2; the D is unclear. Trimming removed 2 bases from V and 1 base from J, with 11 bases in between. The germline gives CDR1 KGHSH, CDR2 LQKENI. This CDR3 comprises 16 residues.

The CDR3 DNA sequence: TGTGCCATCAGTGAGTCTGGGCACCGTGGGGCCAACGTCCTGACTTTC. Its protein product is CAISESGHRGANVLTF. V is TRBV10-3 and J is TRBJ2-6; D is undetermined. Deletions cut 0 bases from V and 3 bases from J, with 9 bases between. There are 16 residues in the CDR3. The germline CDR1 and CDR2 sequences are ENHRY and SYGVKD.

This clone was counted only a few times. CDR3 residues: CASSPNANYGYTF. The DNA of the CDR3 is TGTGCCAGCAGCCCTAACGCTAACTATGGCTACACCTTC. The chain recombines TRBV9 with TRBJ1-2, with unresolved D. The germline gives CDR1 SGDLS, CDR2 YYNGEE. V was shortened by 4 bases and J by 0 bases, with 7 bases between the two germline ends. The CDR3 consists of 13 residues.

This sequence joins TRBV7-3 and TRBJ1-2; D perhaps matches TRBD1 (5 bases). The CDR3 has 13 amino acids. Germline V gene lookup returns CDR1 SGHTA and CDR2 FQGTGA. Trimming shortened V by 2 bases and J by 8 bases, and 12 bases separated the two germline ends. This CDR3 reads CASSLERGKGYTF. The CDR3 bases are TGTGCCAGCAGCTTAGAAAGGGGCAAAGGCTACACCTTC.

V is TRBV28 and J is TRBJ1-5; TRBD1 agrees at 7 bases. Germline V CDR1 and CDR2: MDHEN, SYDVKM. Trimming at V came to 2 bases and at J to 3 bases, leaving 4 bases not matched to a gene. The CDR3 is made up of 15 amino acids. This CDR3 is CASSLRQGFNQPQHF. Written as DNA, the CDR3 is TGTGCCAGCAGTTTAAGACAGGGTTTCAATCAGCCCCAGCATTTT.

The chain joins TRBV29-1 to TRBJ1-2; TRBD1 matches at 9 bases. CDR1 is SQVTM and CDR2 is ANQGSEA in the germline V gene. V lost 6 bases, J lost 4 bases, and 6 bases stayed unmatched. The CDR3 loop spans 13 amino acids. The CDR3 coding sequence is TGCAGCGTGACAGGGGGACAGGGCTATGGCTACACCTTC. The encoded protein is CSVTGGQGYGYTF.

The genes are TRBV6-5 and TRBJ1-1, with a possible D match to TRBD1 (6 bases). V was shortened by 4 bases and J by 5 bases, with 17 bases between the two germline ends. Germline V gene lookup returns CDR1 MNHEY and CDR2 SVGAGI. The CDR3 runs 15 residues. The CDR3 reads CASSLLGFRGTEAFF. CDR3 DNA sequence: TGTGCCAGCAGTTTGTTGGGGTTCAGGGGAACTGAAGCTTTCTTT.

The chain has TRBV6-5 and TRBJ2-5, with D unresolved. V lost 6 bases to trimming and J lost 5 bases, with 19 bases between them. Germline V gene sequence: CDR1 MNHEY, CDR2 SVGAGI. The CDR3 contains 15 residues. CDR3 loop: CASSHSWAGAETQYF. For the CDR3, the DNA is TGTGCCAGCAGCCACTCGTGGGCCGGCGCCGAGACCCAGTACTTC.

The chain's CDR3 is CASLKDRSISPLHF. CDR3 in DNA: TGTGCCAGCCTTAAGGACAGGTCTATCTCACCCCTCCACTTT. V usage is TRBV6-6 and J usage is TRBJ1-6; 7 bases fit TRBD1. From germline, CDR1 is MNHNY and CDR2 SVGAGI (reference sequence). The trim removed 8 bases at V and 10 bases at J, leaving 11 bases unmatched. The CDR3 extends over 14 amino acids.

V is TRBV10-3 and J is TRBJ1-2, with 8 bases lining up with TRBD1. V shed 6 bases, J shed 8 bases, and the junction held 11 bases outside the gene matches. This CDR3 is 14 amino acids long. Per germline, CDR1 ENHRY and CDR2 SYGVKD. This CDR3 is CAIRGQGLGGGYTF. CDR3 nucleotide sequence: TGTGCCATCAGAGGACAGGGATTGGGTGGCGGCTACACCTTC.

V and J are TRBV12-3 or TRBV12-4 and TRBJ1-2; D ambiguous. CDR3 size: 12 residues. Deletions cut 3 bases from V and 8 bases from J, with 10 bases between. CDR3 DNA: TGTGCCAGCAGTTTTACTGGGCTCGGCTACACCTTC. Its translation: CASSFTGLGYTF.

This chain links TRBV20-1 with TRBJ1-1; D remains unclear. Trimming took 5 bases from V and 4 from J, leaving 5 bases between them. CDR1 DFQATT and CDR2 SNEGSKA come from the germline V gene (reference sequence). The CDR3 is 10 amino acids. CDR3 nucleotide sequence: TGCAGTGCTGAGATCACTGAAGCTTTCTTT. Protein product: CSAEITEAFF.